A selection of T cell receptor beta chains follows, all from one sample in a study of Ad26.COV2.S vaccination and SARS-CoV-2 variants. Data came from immunoSEQ multiplex PCR; TCRdb stores just in-frame clones and leaves some out. The profile shows around 300,000 clones, around 89% of them singletons. The sequences come from peripheral blood, collected in a trial of Ad26.COV2.S vaccine versus placebo. The receptors derive from a person between 18 and 60 years old who received the Ad26.COV2.S COVID-19 vaccine or a placebo. The CDR3 runs from the conserved cysteine through the conserved F or W. A D gene is named only where the DNA matches it firmly. Not all rows give a size; the values are once, few, many and, for expanded clones, a class.

cdr3_nt	cdr3_aa	j_call	clone_size	v_call	d_call
TGTGCCATCAGTGAAGGGCAAGTCCTCTCTGGAAACACCATATATTTT	CAISEGQVLSGNTIYF	TRBJ1-3	.	TRBV10-3	.
TGTGCCAGCAGTTTGGGGTCTGGGAACGCTGAAGCTTTCTTT	CASSLGSGNAEAFF	TRBJ1-1	.	TRBV27	.
TGCGCCAGCAGCTTGGGGGTAGCGGGGAAAAAAAACATTCAGTACTTC	CASSLGVAGKKNIQYF	TRBJ2-4	.	TRBV5-1	TRBD2
TGTGCCAGCTCACCTAGGGCGGAGGATGAGCAGTTCTTC	CASSPRAEDEQFF	TRBJ2-1	once	TRBV18	.
TGCGCCAGCAGCTCTCTCCCGCCGACAGGACACTCTGGAAACACCATATATTTT	CASSSLPPTGHSGNTIYF	TRBJ1-3	.	TRBV5-1	.
TGTGCCAGCAGCCAAGGTGTGACGTTCGACTTC	CASSQGVTFDF	TRBJ2-7	.	TRBV4-2	.
TGCGCCAGCAGCCAAGGCCCCCAGGGAGTTCTTAATCAGCCCCAGCATTTT	CASSQGPQGVLNQPQHF	TRBJ1-5	.	TRBV4-1	.
TGTGCCAGCAGCGCGACCGACAGGGGGCTGGCTGAAAAACTGTTTTTT	CASSATDRGLAEKLFF	TRBJ1-4	.	TRBV7-9	TRBD1
TGTGCCAGCAGTTCCATTGGTCGGGGCTCCTACAATGAGCAGTTCTTC	CASSSIGRGSYNEQFF	TRBJ2-1	.	TRBV27	.
TGTGCCAGCAGCCGCCGGGACTCGATTGACAATGAGCAGTTCTTC	CASSRRDSIDNEQFF	TRBJ2-1	.	TRBV6-5	.
TGTGCCAGCAGCTTAATAGGGGCCTCCTACAATGAGCAGTTCTTC	CASSLIGASYNEQFF	TRBJ2-1	.	TRBV7-2	.
TGCGCCAGCAGCTTGGCCCATGCCGGGACAGGGAGCTCTGGGGCCAACGTCCTGACTTTC	CASSLAHAGTGSSGANVLTF	TRBJ2-6	.	TRBV5-1	TRBD1
TGTGCCTGGAGCCGAGAAAGGGAGGCCGCCTTC	CAWSREREAAF	TRBJ1-2	few	TRBV30	.
TGTGCCAGCAGCTTAAGTCCGCGGGGCCTATCAGATACGCAGTATTTT	CASSLSPRGLSDTQYF	TRBJ2-3	.	TRBV7-8	.
TGTGCCATCAGCCCCCTGGGGGGGATTGAATCACCCCTCCACTTT	CAISPLGGIESPLHF	TRBJ1-6	.	TRBV10-3	.
TGTGCCAGCAGCGTAACACAGGGCGCTTACAATGAGCAGTTCTTC	CASSVTQGAYNEQFF	TRBJ2-1	.	TRBV9	.
TGTGCCATCAGTGAGTCGGGTTACGAGCAGTACTTC	CAISESGYEQYF	TRBJ2-7	.	TRBV10-3	.
TGTGCCAGCAGCCATGCGGGGTTTCGGGGGCCTTTCGCCTACAATGAGCAGTTCTTC	CASSHAGFRGPFAYNEQFF	TRBJ2-1	.	TRBV3-1/TRBV3-2	.
TGCGCCAGCAGCCGGGGAGGTCCGGGGGGAGAGACCCAGTACTTC	CASSRGGPGGETQYF	TRBJ2-5	.	TRBV5-1	TRBD2
TGTGCCAGCAGTTATACGGGAGGGTCGAACACCGGGGAGCTGTTTTTT	CASSYTGGSNTGELFF	TRBJ2-2	.	TRBV6-6	TRBD2
TGCGCCAGCAGTGAGGCGGCAGGCTACGAGCAGTACTTC	CASSEAAGYEQYF	TRBJ2-7	.	TRBV10-1	.
TGTGCCAGCAGCTTGTTTTTCTGGGACACCTCCTACGAGCAGTACTTC	CASSLFFWDTSYEQYF	TRBJ2-7	.	TRBV5-5	.
TGTGCCAGCAGCCGCCGGACTAGCGGGAGCCTCTACGCAGATACGCAGTATTTT	CASSRRTSGSLYADTQYF	TRBJ2-3	.	TRBV3-1/TRBV3-2	TRBD2
TGTGCCAGCAGTTCACAAGAGACCCAGTACTTC	CASSSQETQYF	TRBJ2-5	.	TRBV6-2/TRBV6-3	.
TGCGCCAGCAGCCAAGACGTCGGCAGATACAATGAGCAGTTCTTC	CASSQDVGRYNEQFF	TRBJ2-1	.	TRBV4-3	.
TGCGCCAGCAGCCTAACAGGGGAGGGGACCCCGGGAGCTTTCTTT	CASSLTGEGTPGAFF	TRBJ1-1	.	TRBV5-1	TRBD1
TGTGCCAGCAGCTCCGGGACAGGGGGAGCCGAGCAGTACTTC	CASSSGTGGAEQYF	TRBJ2-7	.	TRBV7-8	TRBD1
TGTGCCAGCAGAACAGGGATTTACGAGCAGTACTTC	CASRTGIYEQYF	TRBJ2-7	.	TRBV28	.
TGTGCCAGCAGTGAAAACAGGGCTAGCAATCAGCCCCAGCATTTT	CASSENRASNQPQHF	TRBJ1-5	few	TRBV6-1	.
TGTGCCTGGAGTGTACGAGGAGGTAATGAAAAACTGTTTTTT	CAWSVRGGNEKLFF	TRBJ1-4	.	TRBV30	.
TGTGCCAGCAGCGTAACCCAGGCGGGAGGGAGGGATGAGCAGTTCTTC	CASSVTQAGGRDEQFF	TRBJ2-1	.	TRBV9	TRBD2
TGCGCCAGCAGCCTCGGGACAGGGAGGCAAGAGACCCAGTACTTC	CASSLGTGRQETQYF	TRBJ2-5	.	TRBV4-1	TRBD1
TGTGCCAGCAAAACAGGGGGTCGCACAGATACGCAGTATTTT	CASKTGGRTDTQYF	TRBJ2-3	.	TRBV28	TRBD1
TGTGCCTGGAGTGTTTTAGGGCTAGGCTACACCTTC	CAWSVLGLGYTF	TRBJ1-2	.	TRBV30	.
TGTGCCAGCAGCCCCCACTCCCGGGGGGAAGAGACCCAGTACTTC	CASSPHSRGEETQYF	TRBJ2-5	once	TRBV9	TRBD2
TGTGCCAGCAGCCAAGATCCGACAGACTCTGGAAACACCATATATTTT	CASSQDPTDSGNTIYF	TRBJ1-3	few	TRBV3-1/TRBV3-2	.
TGTGCCAGCAGCTTAGGGGGGGGCACTGAAGCTTTCTTT	CASSLGGGTEAFF	TRBJ1-1	.	TRBV13	.
TGTGCCAGCAGCCAAGTAGGACAGGGTCTCGCCCGTGAAGCTTTCTTT	CASSQVGQGLAREAFF	TRBJ1-1	.	TRBV4-2	TRBD1
TGTGCCAGCAGCGAAGATGGTAATCAGCCCCAGCATTTT	CASSEDGNQPQHF	TRBJ1-5	.	TRBV6-2/TRBV6-3	.
TGTGCCAGCAGTTTCACCGTAAATCAGCCCCAGCATTTT	CASSFTVNQPQHF	TRBJ1-5	.	TRBV28	.